A selection of T cell receptor beta chains follows, all from one sample in a study of identical twins. TCRdb reanalysed the 5' RACE reads using MiXCR and keeps one entry per CDR3 protein. The sample has around 650,000 distinct CDR3 sequences, around 7.4% seen once; the top ten hold 1.6%. The data were also submitted as part of a second study, on yellow fever vaccine responses in identical twins.

Sequencing was performed on PBMCs. The receptors here all came from a young woman in good health. CDR3s include the opening cysteine and the closing phenylalanine or tryptophan.

V gene: TRBV28; CDR3 protein: CASSPQDYWDTEAFF
V gene: TRBV6-1; CDR3 protein: CASSSHPTGVGNQPQHF
V gene: TRBV6-1; CDR3 protein: CASSELAGVREQYF
V gene: TRBV27; CDR3 protein: CASNPLRALASYNEQFF
V gene: TRBV2; CDR3 protein: CASSASGYNSPLHF
V gene: TRBV5-4; CDR3 protein: CASSSGTFNTEAFF
V gene: TRBV7-9; CDR3 protein: CASSLASGSGKFF
V gene: TRBV4-1; CDR3 protein: CASSRGSGNQPQHF
V gene: TRBV4-2; CDR3 protein: CASRPASGGTNNEQFF
V gene: TRBV12-3/TRBV12-4; CDR3 protein: CASSPTRGTGTYEQYF
V gene: TRBV10-3; CDR3 protein: CAISGIGSSYNEQFF
V gene: TRBV9; CDR3 protein: CASSVASGTDSIQETQYF
V gene: TRBV11-2; CDR3 protein: CASSNDYFSGNTIYF
V gene: TRBV7-6; CDR3 protein: CASSSKRFGTDTQYF
V gene: TRBV29-1; CDR3 protein: CSATGLAATQYF